The next 25 T cell receptor beta chains were all read from a single sample in a study of tumor-infiltrating lymphocytes in primary liver carcinoma. RNA isolated from unsorted whole blood supplied the blood RNA, with germline DNA also extracted. Synthesis of TCR beta cDNA was carried out from about 540 ng total RNA with a constant-region primer. Modified slightly, ARM-PCR produced TCR beta libraries over three nested multiplex PCR rounds. PCR rounds one and two used TRBV1-TRBV30 forward primers with a C-beta reverse primer for approximately 10 cycles each. In TCRdb, the multiplex PCR reads were re-called with MiXCR into one record per CDR3 protein. The sample has 300,000 to 350,000 distinct CDR3 sequences; nearly 60% are singletons. Specimen: peripheral blood. Receptor source: a woman younger than 45 with primary liver carcinoma and hepatitis B virus infection.

On this clonotype itself: A read error may be the cause here, since a much bigger clone is one base away. The gene calls are TRBV4-1 and TRBJ1-5; D unresolved. Trimming cost V 0 bases and J 8 bases, with 14 bases left between them. CDR3 length: 15 residues. Looked up from germline, CDR1 is MGHRA and CDR2 is YSYEKL. CDR3 region: CASSQDGQTNKPQHF. CDR3 DNA sequence: TGCGCCAGCAGCCAAGATGGGCAGACTAATAAGCCCCAGCATTTT.

This clonotype has ten or more counts. The CDR3: CSGSGRYTGELFF. The CDR3 DNA reads TGCAGTGGCTCTGGGAGATACACCGGGGAGCTGTTTTTT. The chain uses TRBV29-1 and TRBJ2-2; TRBD2 might be the D (5 bases). The germline V gene has CDR1 SQVTM and CDR2 ANQGSEA. The CDR3 contains 13 residues.

A remark on this clonotype: Compared with germline, one end of the junction differs, possibly owing to a read error. The chain recombines TRBV5-8 with TRBJ2-5; 13 nucleotides match TRBD2. The CDR3 covers 17 residues. The germline CDR1 and CDR2 sequences are SGHTS and YDEGEE. CDR3 coding DNA: TGTACCAGCAGCCGTAGGACTAGCGGGAGACGCCAAGAGACCCAGTACTTC. Encoded protein: CTSSRRTSGRRQETQYF. Together with reference TRBV5-8 and TRBJ2-5, the CDR3 gives the full variable domain: EAGVTQSPTHLIKTRGQQATLRCSPISGHTSVYWYQQALGLGLQFLLWYDEGEERNRGNFPPRFSGRQFPNYSSELNVNALELEDSALYLCTSSRRTSGRRQETQYFGPGTRLLVL.

This clonotype came up once. This could be a read error, since a much larger clone is one nucleotide away. In this CDR3 the conserved last residue, phenylalanine or tryptophan, is missing, so a read error is likely. CDR3 nucleotides: TGTGCCAGCAGTGTGGACGGGAGATACAATGAGCAGTTCTTA. As protein: CASSVDGRYNEQFL. The chain carries TRBV6-1 and TRBJ2-1; TRBD2 is a possible D gene (6 bases). The CDR3 covers 14 residues. Germline-derived CDR1 and CDR2 are MNHNS and SASEGT. Trimming took off 4 bases at V and 4 bases at J, with 11 bases between the two ends.

About this clonotype: A read error is likely, as this CDR3 ends without the conserved phenylalanine or tryptophan. The chain combines TRBV13 with TRBJ2-1, with D possibly matching TRBD2 (6 bases). This CDR3 has 17 amino acids. The V gene's germline CDR1 is PRHDT and CDR2 FYEKMQ (reference sequence). Trimming pared 4 bases from V and 5 bases from J, leaving 21 bases between. The CDR3 DNA reads as TGTGCCAGCAGCTGGGGTGGCGGGACCGCATTTGACAATGAGCAGTTCTTA. It translates to CASSWGGGTAFDNEQFL.

This clonotype was counted a few times. V and J are TRBV5-6 and TRBJ1-6, with 8 nucleotides matching TRBD1. Germline CDR1 SGHDT, CDR2 YYEEEE. This CDR3 has 15 residues. The junction had 2 bases not matched to a gene; V was cut back by 1 base and J by 5 bases. CDR3 loop: CASSLLTGDNSPLHF. CDR3 nucleotide sequence: TGTGCCAGCAGCTTGCTGACAGGGGATAATTCACCCCTCCACTTT.

Worth noting for this clonotype: At one of its ends the junction is not consistent with the germline gene, which may arise from a read error. The chain recombines TRBV4-3 with TRBJ2-3; no clear D. The CDR3 sequence is 14 residues long. Looked up from germline, CDR1 is LGHNA and CDR2 is YSLEER. CDR3 sequence (DNA): TGCGCCAGCAGCCAAGGAGCAGCAACAGATACGCAATATTTT. As protein: CASSQGAATDTQYF.

This clonotype appeared a few times. The genes are TRBV14 and TRBJ2-1; 9 positions match TRBD1. This CDR3 has 18 amino acids. Germline-derived CDR1 and CDR2 are SGHDN and FVKESK. J lost 6 bases, V lost 0 bases, and 12 bases had no gene match. The CDR3 protein is CASSQDLGATGGSNEQFF. CDR3 bases: TGTGCCAGCAGCCAAGATCTCGGTGCGACAGGGGGTAGCAATGAGCAGTTCTTC.

This clonotype showed up just once. The junction does not match germline at one end; this may be a read error. The chain has TRBV6-2 or TRBV6-3 and TRBJ2-6; D is possibly TRBD2 (7 bases). The CDR3 is made up of 15 amino acids. Germline loops: CDR1 MNHEY, CDR2 SVGEGT. CDR3 amino acids: CASSYRGAGTNVLTF. In nucleotides, the CDR3 is TGTGCCAGCAGTTACCGGGGGGCTGGGACCAACGTCCTGACTTTC.

As to this clonotype: One end of the junction does not line up with germline, which may come from a read error. V gene TRBV10-2 combines with J gene TRBJ2-5; the D is unclear. From germline, CDR1 is WSHSY and CDR2 SAAADI. The CDR3 totals 14 residues. The CDR3 DNA is TGCGTCAGCAGTGATCCGAGACGAGGAGAGACCCAGTACTTC. Translated: CVSSDPRRGETQYF.

J is TRBJ1-4 and V is TRBV12-3 or TRBV12-4; D is unresolved. This CDR3 has 15 residues. With 3 bases removed from V and 8 bases from J, the gap between germline ends came to 16 bases. In DNA, the CDR3 is TGTGCCAGCAGTTTGTTGTGGGTGGCGAGGGAAAAACTGTTTTTT. Protein: CASSLLWVAREKLFF.

This clonotype was detected many times. The V call is TRBV12-3 or TRBV12-4, the J call TRBJ2-7, with D perhaps being TRBD1 or TRBD2 (5 bases each). V gave up 2 bases and J gave up 3 bases, with 17 bases separating them. The CDR3 is made up of 16 amino acids. The chain's CDR3 is CASSLWVTRGIYEQYF. Written as DNA, the CDR3 is TGTGCCAGCAGTTTATGGGTCACGAGGGGTATCTACGAGCAGTACTTC.

This clonotype was seen a single time. The chain couples TRBV11-2 to TRBJ2-7, with D possibly TRBD2 on 6 matching bases. V was clipped by 7 bases and J by 3 bases, with 22 bases between them. Germline CDR1 and CDR2: SGHAT and FQNNGV. CDR3 size: 16 residues. CDR3 nucleotides: TGTGCCAGCACCGCCTTGGACACTATCGGGAGCTACGAGCAGTACTTC. Its translation is CASTALDTIGSYEQYF.

Of note for this clonotype: One end of the junction fails to match germline, which may point to a read error. The rearrangement uses TRBV6-6 and TRBJ2-7, with 8 positions matching TRBD2. From germline, CDR1 is MNHNY and CDR2 SVGAGI (reference sequence). CDR3 length: 15 residues. CDR3 sequence reads: CASSFWSGRMNEQYF. The CDR3 nucleotides are TGTGCCAGCAGTTTCTGGAGCGGGAGAATGAACGAGCAATACTTC.

This clonotype was counted ten times or more. V is TRBV6-1 and J is TRBJ2-7; 8 nucleotides match TRBD2. The CDR3 loop spans 15 amino acids. Losses at the gene ends were 3 bases for V and 2 bases for J; bases not matched to a gene: 6. Germline V gene lookup returns CDR1 MNHNS and CDR2 SASEGT. Here the CDR3 reads CASSEGLGDAYEQYF. In DNA, the CDR3 is TGTGCCAGCAGTGAGGGACTAGGGGATGCCTACGAGCAGTACTTC.

This clonotype has ten or more counts. This chain joins TRBV11-3 and TRBJ2-1, with D perhaps being TRBD1 or TRBD2 (5 bases each). Looked up from germline, CDR1 is SGHNT and CDR2 is YENEEA. Trimming left V 4 bases short and J 10 bases short, with 14 bases between. The CDR3 loop spans 13 amino acids. In DNA, the CDR3 is TGTGCCAGCAGCTCTCCTGGGACCCTCGAGCAGTTCTTC. Translation: CASSSPGTLEQFF.

The chain links TRBV12-3 or TRBV12-4 to TRBJ2-2; D uncertain. V lost 7 bases to trimming and J lost 2 bases, with 11 bases between them. CDR3 size: 14 residues. This CDR3 reads CASNRLPNTGELFF. The CDR3 region has the DNA TGTGCCAGCAACCGCCTCCCAAACACCGGGGAGCTGTTTTTT.

The J gene is TRBJ2-2, the V gene TRBV11-2; 7 bases line up with TRBD1. From germline, CDR1 is SGHAT and CDR2 FQNNGV. The CDR3 contains 16 residues. V lost 3 bases to trimming and J lost 8 bases; unmatched junction nucleotides: 12. The CDR3 DNA reads as TGTGCCAGCAGCTTCCTACAGGGGCCCGAAGTTGGGGAGCTGTTTTTT. Translating it yields CASSFLQGPEVGELFF.

This clonotype was seen once. The chain has TRBV28 and TRBJ1-2; no firm D call. Trimming cost V 6 bases and J 2 bases, with 16 bases left between them. This CDR3 is 15 amino acids long. Germline CDR1 reads MDHEN; CDR2 reads SYDVKM. CDR3 DNA: TGTGCCAGCAGCTCCGTCGGCGGAGGCAACTATGGCTACACCTTC. Protein product: CASSSVGGGNYGYTF.

The chain is built from TRBV28 and TRBJ2-5; a weak D match, TRBD2 (6 bases). Germline CDR1 MDHEN, CDR2 SYDVKM. V dropped 6 bases and J dropped 4 bases, with 21 bases sitting between them. CDR3 size: 16 residues. The CDR3 region is CASRSLGRDKGETQYF. Written as DNA, the CDR3 is TGTGCCAGCAGATCATTGGGGCGGGATAAGGGAGAGACCCAGTACTTC.

This clonotype was recorded a few times. The chain carries TRBV28 and TRBJ2-1, with 8 bases that match TRBD2. J gave up 2 bases and V 4 bases, and 7 bases lay outside the gene matches. The CDR3 totals 16 residues. Germline CDR1 is MDHEN and CDR2 is SYDVKM. The CDR3 reads CASSSHQAGAYNEQFF. The CDR3 DNA follows: TGTGCCAGCAGTTCGCACCAAGCGGGAGCCTACAATGAGCAGTTCTTC.

This clonotype was seen a few times. At one end the junction does not follow the germline gene, possibly because of a read error. The J gene is TRBJ2-1, the V gene TRBV11-3; TRBD2 matches at 10 bases. The CDR3 spans 15 residues. CDR1 and CDR2 from the germline V gene are SGHNT and YENEEA. The CDR3 DNA sequence: TGTGCCAGCAGCCCCGGGACTAGCGCTAACAATGAGCGGTTCTTT. Its protein is CASSPGTSANNERFF.

As for this clonotype: Being one base from a much bigger clone, this may be a read error. This chain links TRBV12-3 or TRBV12-4 with TRBJ1-6; D not certain. The CDR3 is 13 residues long. CDR3 region: CASASGRGSPRHF. The DNA for the CDR3 is TGTGCCAGCGCATCCGGGCGGGGATCACCCCGCCACTTT.

This clonotype was picked up many times. The chain combines TRBV6-2 or TRBV6-3 with TRBJ2-7; TRBD2 aligns across 7 bases. V was clipped by 3 bases and J by 5 bases; unmatched bases: 10. This CDR3 is 15 amino acids long. Germline CDR1 is MNHEY and CDR2 is SVGEGT. For the CDR3, the DNA is TGTGCCAGCAGTTATTCGGCACTAGCGACTCACGAGCAGTACTTC. This sequence encodes CASSYSALATHEQYF.

Worth noting for this clonotype: The CDR3 end shows no conserved phenylalanine or tryptophan, and so a read error is likely. V gene TRBV6-6 combines with J gene TRBJ1-2; maybe TRBD1 (6 bases). CDR3 length: 13 residues. Germline values: CDR1 MNHNY, CDR2 SVGAGI (reference sequence). CDR3 sequence reads: CASRNTGNYGYTL. As DNA, the CDR3 is TGTGCCAGCAGAAATACAGGGAACTACGGCTACACCTTA.